This is a list of T cell receptor beta chains from one sample in a study of a mutant IDH1 vaccine in newly diagnosed glioma. Produced via immunoSEQ multiplex PCR; TCRdb's table is partial and in-frame only. The sample consists of 110,000 or so clones, approximately 87% of them appearing once. Their cognate antigens are unknown. Specimen: PBMCs, collected from a glioma patient whose treatment included an IDH1 peptide vaccine. These receptors all come from a woman in her forties or fifties with glioma. CDR3s include the opening cysteine and the closing phenylalanine or tryptophan. Each record gives: D gene, J gene, clone size, V gene, CDR3 protein, CDR3 DNA. A D gene is named only where the DNA matches it firmly. Part of the rows lack a size; the others show once, few, many or a class for expanded clones.

TRBD2,TRBJ2-3,-,TRBV25-1,CASSGASGPSTDTQYF,TGTGCCAGCAGTGGGGCTAGCGGCCCTAGCACAGATACGCAGTATTTT
TRBD1,TRBJ1-1,few,TRBV27,CASSFLSGDRYTEAFF,TGTGCCAGCAGTTTTTTATCCGGGGACAGGTACACTGAAGCTTTCTTT
-,TRBJ2-3,-,TRBV7-9,CASSLRESADTQYF,TGTGCCAGCAGCTTGAGGGAGAGTGCAGATACGCAGTATTTT
-,TRBJ2-2,-,TRBV6-6,CASSPKGDTTGELFF,TGTGCCAGCAGTCCGAAGGGGGATACGACCGGGGAGCTGTTTTTT
TRBD1,TRBJ2-3,-,TRBV7-2,CASSSGGWSTDTQYF,TGTGCCAGCAGCTCAGGGGGTTGGAGCACAGATACGCAGTATTTT
-,TRBJ2-2,-,TRBV5-4,CASSFGHTGELFF,TGTGCCAGCAGCTTCGGTCACACCGGGGAGCTGTTTTTT
-,TRBJ2-7,once,TRBV27,CASSFRPSRDEQYF,TGTGCCAGCAGTTTTAGGCCGAGCCGGGACGAGCAGTACTTC
TRBD1,TRBJ1-4,-,TRBV6-5,CASSRDRDYEKLFF,TGTGCCAGCAGCCGGGACAGAGATTATGAAAAACTGTTTTTT
TRBD1,TRBJ1-2,-,TRBV28,CASSPPDRGLYGYTF,TGTGCCAGCAGTCCACCCGACAGGGGGCTCTATGGCTACACCTTC
TRBD1,TRBJ1-5,-,TRBV6-6,CASSYHNRGQGQPQHF,TGTGCCAGCAGTTACCATAACAGGGGGCAGGGTCAGCCCCAGCATTTT
TRBD1,TRBJ1-6,-,TRBV7-6,CASSLAGQNSPLHF,TGTGCCAGCAGCTTAGCGGGACAGAATTCACCCCTCCACTTT
-,TRBJ1-3,-,TRBV4-1,CASSNGTGNTIYF,TGCGCCAGCAGCAACGGAACTGGAAACACCATATATTTT
-,TRBJ2-1,-,TRBV6-1,CASPQWNEQFF,TGTGCCAGCCCGCAGTGGAATGAGCAGTTCTTC
TRBD1,TRBJ1-1,-,TRBV28,CASGTHRGLGIGAFF,TGTGCCAGCGGTACTCACAGGGGGCTCGGAATTGGAGCTTTCTTT
-,TRBJ2-4,-,TRBV11-2,CASSSYRQVKNIQYF,TGTGCCAGCAGCTCATACCGACAGGTCAAAAACATTCAGTACTTC
-,TRBJ2-2,-,TRBV9,CASNMDANTGELFF,TGTGCCAGCAACATGGACGCCAACACCGGGGAGCTGTTTTTT
TRBD1,TRBJ1-5,-,TRBV5-8,CASTPGQADQPQHF,TGTGCCAGCACCCCCGGACAGGCGGATCAGCCCCAGCATTTT